These 3 T cell receptor beta chains originate from one sample sequenced in a study of response to subunit inactivated influenza vaccine. MiXCR, run by TCRdb on the RT-PCR reads, gives a single entry per CDR3 protein. In the table there are around 470,000 distinct CDR3 sequences, 6% to 9% of which are singletons. The source material was PBMCs from blood, sampled less than 25 months after vaccination. These receptors were obtained from a man between 50 and 75 years old who received an inactivated influenza vaccine.

There are many counts of this clonotype. The rearrangement joins TRBV4-3 to TRBJ1-5; no reliable D call. Germline V gives CDR1 LGHNA, CDR2 YSLEER. The germline V and J ends were trimmed by 5 bases and 6 bases, with 11 bases remaining between them. This CDR3 is built from 13 residues. The CDR3 bases are TGCGCCAGCAGCACAGAGGAGGCTCAGCCCCAGCATTTT. Amino acids: CASSTEEAQPQHF.

This clonotype was counted a few times. The chain has TRBV5-1 and TRBJ2-1; 10 nucleotides line up with TRBD2. Germline CDR1 reads SGHRS; CDR2 reads YFSETQ. This CDR3 spans 14 amino acids. Losses at the gene ends were 1 base for V and 8 bases for J; bases not matched to a gene: 3. As DNA, the CDR3 is TGCGCCAGCAGCTTGTCTAGCGGGAGCTATGAGCAGTTCTTC. This translates into CASSLSSGSYEQFF.

In its sample, this clonotype was seen many times. The chain links TRBV4-2 to TRBJ1-3, with TRBD1 matching 7 bases. CDR3 length: 17 residues. V gave up 1 base and J gave up 4 bases; unmatched junction bases: 10. CDR1 and CDR2 from the germline V gene are LGHNA and YNFKEQ. CDR3 DNA: TGTGCCAGCAGCCAAGGAATTCGACAGGGACTCGGAAACACCATATATTTT. As protein: CASSQGIRQGLGNTIYF.